The T cell receptor beta chain under discussion was sequenced for a study of blood T cell repertoires in COVID-19. Study at large: PBMCs, B-cell-depleted T cells, or T cells were the source of the cDNA or gDNA that made up the material.

The table came from immunoSEQ multiplex PCR; TCRdb's copy has only in-frame clones and leaves some out. The sample contains fewer than 85,000 clones, approximately 78% of which appear only once. The sequence came from a woman in her sixties or seventies with acute or convalescent COVID-19. The sample consisted of peripheral blood.

The CDR3 DNA sequence: TGTGCCAGCAGCCAACAGGGGGCCGGCTATGGCTACACCTTC. It translates to CASSQQGAGYGYTF. The J gene is TRBJ1-2, the V gene TRBV3-1 (or the pseudogene TRBV3-2); 8 bases line up with TRBD1. CDR3 length equals 14 residues. Germline V gene sequence: CDR1 LGHDT, CDR2 YNNKEL (reference sequence). The trim removed 2 bases at V and 4 bases at J, leaving 3 bases unmatched.